This TCR beta chain was sequenced during a study of blood T cell repertoires in COVID-19. Using immunoSEQ multiplex PCR, the repertoire was profiled, and TCRdb retains in-frame clones only, with some absent. Here the sample spans under 400,000 clones, 80% to 90% being singletons. The CDR3 runs to 13 residues. Germline CDR1 LGHDT, CDR2 YNNKEL (reference sequence). V lost 4 bases and J 2 bases, leaving 9 bases between the germline ends. Material for sequencing was PBMCs or T cells enriched from blood (not recorded which). The chain combines TRBV3-1 (or the pseudogene TRBV3-2) with TRBJ2-7; the D is unclear. This TCR was sampled from a woman aged 40 to 50 with acute COVID-19. Here the CDR3 reads CASSPGPTYEQYF. For the CDR3, the DNA is TGTGCCAGCAGCCCCGGTCCTACCTACGAGCAGTACTTC.